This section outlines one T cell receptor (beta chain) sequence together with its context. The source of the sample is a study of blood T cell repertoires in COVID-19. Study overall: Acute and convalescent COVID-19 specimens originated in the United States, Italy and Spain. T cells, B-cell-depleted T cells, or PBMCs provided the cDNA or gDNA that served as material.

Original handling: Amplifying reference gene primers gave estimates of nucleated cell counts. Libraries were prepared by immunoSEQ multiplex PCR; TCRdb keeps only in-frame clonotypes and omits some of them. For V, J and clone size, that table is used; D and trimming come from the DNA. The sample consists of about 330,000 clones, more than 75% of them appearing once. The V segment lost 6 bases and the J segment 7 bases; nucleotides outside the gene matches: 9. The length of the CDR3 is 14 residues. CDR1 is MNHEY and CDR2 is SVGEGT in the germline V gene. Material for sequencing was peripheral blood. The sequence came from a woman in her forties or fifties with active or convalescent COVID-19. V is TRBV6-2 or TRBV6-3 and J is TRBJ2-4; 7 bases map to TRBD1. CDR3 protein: CASSLRGRRNIQYF. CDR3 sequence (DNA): TGTGCCAGCAGCCTAAGGGGGCGCCGGAACATTCAGTACTTC.